Below, 9 T cell receptor beta chains from the same sample are listed, as sequenced in a study of human T cells and chemical hapten exposure. TCRdb analysed the RACE reads with MiXCR anew, one entry per CDR3 protein. The table shows 60,000 to 90,000 distinct CDR3 sequences, with 8.6% occurring only once. Time point reported: healthy volunteer bleed at 6 weeks. Whole blood that had not been fractionated was the source of extracted total RNA. What was sequenced was whole blood. These receptors all stem from a female donor in good health. Some clones in this sample may be carry-over from other donors' samples.

Comments on this clonotype: A much larger clone lies one base from this, so it may be a read error. The CDR3 region has the DNA TGTGCCAGCAACCCTTGGGTGGCCACAGATACGCAGTATTTT. It yields the protein CASNPWVATDTQYF. The chain uses TRBV27 and TRBJ2-3; D unresolved. Germline V gene sequence: CDR1 MNHEY, CDR2 SMNVEV (reference sequence). V lost 7 bases and J lost 2, with 13 bases in between. The CDR3 contains 14 residues.

As to this clonotype: A read error is possible here, since a much larger clone lies one base away. The V and J genes are TRBV5-1 and TRBJ2-7; TRBD2 aligns across 7 bases. V lost 3 bases to trimming and J lost 3 bases; unmatched junction nucleotides: 9. This CDR3 has 15 residues. CDR1 SGHRS and CDR2 YFSETQ come from the germline V gene. CDR3 residues: CASSYGRGGSYEQYF. The DNA of the CDR3 is TGCGCCAGCAGCTACGGCCGCGGGGGTAGCTACGAGCAGTACTTC.

This clonotype showed up many times. This rearrangement joins TRBV12-3 or TRBV12-4 to TRBJ2-1; a weak D match, TRBD1 (6 bases). Trimming took 6 bases from V and 1 from J, leaving 13 bases between them. The CDR3 runs 15 residues. CDR3 coding DNA: TGTGCCAGCAGAGGACAGAGATCTTCCTACAATGAGCAGTTCTTC. Translating gives CASRGQRSSYNEQFF.

This clonotype has more than one count but fewer than ten. V gene TRBV18 combines with J gene TRBJ2-3; D call uncertain. The V end was cut by 1 base, the J end by 3 bases, with 20 bases between. Looked up from germline, CDR1 is KGHSH and CDR2 is LQKENI. This CDR3 region has 18 residues. DNA of the CDR3: TGTGCCAGCTCACCACGTCGGGCTGGGCCAGGTCATACAGATACGCAGTATTTT. Translated: CASSPRRAGPGHTDTQYF.

This chain uses TRBV3-1 with TRBJ2-1; D call uncertain. This CDR3 contains 12 residues. V lost 3 bases and J lost 7, with 7 bases in between. Looked up from germline, CDR1 is LGHDT and CDR2 is YNNKEL (reference sequence). The CDR3 nucleotides read TGTGCCAGCAGCCACCTTCGAAATGAGCAGTTCTTC. It specifies CASSHLRNEQFF.

This clonotype was detected ten times or more. CDR3 coding DNA: TGCAGTGCTGGCAAGGCAGGGGGCAATCAGCCCCAGCATTTT. Translation: CSAGKAGGNQPQHF. The chain combines TRBV20-1 with TRBJ1-5; tentatively, D is TRBD1 (6 bases). The CDR3 totals 14 residues. Germline V gives CDR1 DFQATT, CDR2 SNEGSKA (reference sequence). The V gene lost 5 bases and the J gene lost 2 bases, with 13 bases spanning the gap.

Many counts were recorded for this clonotype. The CDR3 DNA reads as TGTGCCAGCAGATCCGGGACAGGGCTGGCTGAAGCTTTCTTT. It translates to CASRSGTGLAEAFF. The chain is built from TRBV6-5 and TRBJ1-1, with 9 bases aligning to TRBD1. This CDR3 is built from 14 residues. V lost 6 bases to trimming and J lost 6 bases; unmatched junction nucleotides: 8. In germline, CDR1 is MNHEY, CDR2 SVGAGI.

This sequence joins TRBV5-1 and TRBJ1-1; perhaps TRBD1 as D (5 bases). Germline V gene sequence: CDR1 SGHRS, CDR2 YFSETQ. The V gene lost 3 bases and the J gene lost 5 bases, with 8 bases spanning the gap. This CDR3 has 12 residues. The CDR3 loop is CASSWEGTEAFF. CDR3 nucleotides: TGCGCCAGCAGCTGGGAGGGGACTGAAGCTTTCTTT.

The chain joins TRBV28 to TRBJ1-6; 7 nucleotides match TRBD1. The CDR3 spans 16 residues. V dropped 7 bases and J dropped 7; count of bases not matched to a gene: 13. Germline CDR1 MDHEN, CDR2 SYDVKM. CDR3 DNA: TGTGCCAGCAACACCCTGGGACAGCCAGGGAATTCACCCCTCCACTTT. It is translated as CASNTLGQPGNSPLHF.